The 26 T cell receptor beta chains listed next were all sequenced from one sample in a study of identical twins. Each CDR3 protein is one row after TCRdb ran MiXCR on the 5' RACE reads. This sample has under 300,000 distinct CDR3 sequences; roughly an eighth occur once, and the top ten carry 4% to 5%. The data were also submitted as part of a second study, on yellow fever vaccine responses in identical twins.

The sequenced material came from memory (CD45RO+) T cells sorted from blood. All receptors come from a woman between 18 and 29 years old in good health.

This clonotype was observed a handful of times. The chain couples TRBV6-1 to TRBJ2-7; D unclear. Germline V lookup: CDR1 MNHNS, CDR2 SASEGT. This CDR3 spans 13 amino acids. With 9 bases removed from V and 4 bases from J, the gap between germline ends came to 16 bases. DNA of the CDR3: TGTGCCAGTCGATCTCTTCGGCCATACGAGCAGTACTTC. Translation gives CASRSLRPYEQYF.

This chain connects TRBV5-1 to TRBJ2-1; D might be TRBD1 (5 bases). Germline lookup yields CDR1 SGHRS and CDR2 YFSETQ. This CDR3 comprises 14 residues. Between the trimmed V and J ends, which lost 3 bases and 0 bases, there was a span of 7 bases. In nucleotides, the CDR3 is TGCGCCAGCAGCTGGGGCCCCTCCTACAATGAGCAGTTCTTC. Its protein is CASSWGPSYNEQFF.

This clonotype was seen repeatedly, ten times or more. The chain joins TRBV24-1 to TRBJ2-5; perhaps TRBD1 as D (5 bases). V was pared by 2 bases and J by 2 bases, with 11 bases between. Germline-derived CDR1 and CDR2 are KGHDR and SFDVKD. This CDR3 spans 15 amino acids. CDR3 in amino acids: CATSDSRQRQETQYF. Written as DNA, the CDR3 is TGTGCCACCAGTGATTCGAGACAGAGACAAGAGACCCAGTACTTC.

The rearrangement joins TRBV4-3 to TRBJ2-2, with 7 bases that match TRBD2. The ends lost 3 bases at V and 4 bases at J; junction bases unmatched: 11. Germline-derived CDR1 and CDR2 are LGHNA and YSLEER. This CDR3 has 17 amino acids. CDR3: CASSHIGGLSATGELFF. The CDR3 DNA reads TGCGCCAGCAGCCATATTGGGGGACTATCAGCCACCGGGGAGCTGTTTTTT.

This chain joins TRBV10-3 and TRBJ2-5; 7 bases line up with TRBD2. Germline values: CDR1 ENHRY, CDR2 SYGVKD. This CDR3 is built from 13 residues. The V and J ends lost 3 bases and 7 bases, in that order; junction bases with no gene match: 5. The CDR3 coding sequence is TGTGCCATCAGTGACACTAGCGTGGGGACCCAGTACTTC. Amino acids: CAISDTSVGTQYF.

This clonotype was counted only a few times. J is TRBJ1-1 and V is TRBV29-1; tentative D call: TRBD1 (5 bases). CDR1 is SQVTM and CDR2 is ANQGSEA in the germline V gene. Trimming removed 2 bases at V and 5 bases at J, with 18 bases between. The CDR3 length is 15 residues. Written as DNA, the CDR3 is TGCAGCGTTGAATGGGAGGCAGGGCGGGAGACTGAAGCTTTCTTT. Translated: CSVEWEAGRETEAFF.

This clonotype has a handful of counts. The chain combines TRBV20-1 with TRBJ2-5; D might be TRBD1 (5 bases). The V end lost 8 bases, the J end lost 2 bases, and 15 bases lay between the germline ends. Germline lookup yields CDR1 DFQATT and CDR2 SNEGSKA (reference sequence). CDR3 length: 13 amino acids. The chain's CDR3 is CSTALQGQETQYF. CDR3 DNA: TGCAGTACAGCTCTCCAGGGACAAGAGACCCAGTACTTC.

The sample holds a few counts of this clonotype. The rearrangement joins TRBV2 to TRBJ1-1; 7 bases align to TRBD1. Germline V lookup: CDR1 SNHLY, CDR2 FYNNEI. Unmatched junction bases numbered 7, after V lost 8 bases and J lost 4 bases. CDR3 length equals 13 residues. CDR3 sequence: CASQDRRLTEAFF. The DNA for the CDR3 is TGTGCCAGCCAGGACAGGAGGCTCACTGAAGCTTTCTTT.

The rearrangement links TRBV6-2 or TRBV6-3 to TRBJ2-1, with 9 bases fitting TRBD2. Germline-derived CDR1 and CDR2 are MNHEY and SVGEGT. V gave up 7 bases and J gave up 5 bases; unmatched junction bases: 3. This CDR3 contains 13 residues. The CDR3 region is CASTKRGDNEQFF. The CDR3 nucleotides read TGTGCCAGCACGAAGCGGGGGGACAATGAGCAGTTCTTC.

A few counts support this clonotype. The chain carries TRBV6-1 and TRBJ1-2; tentative D call: TRBD1 (5 bases). V was shortened by 10 bases and J by 5 bases, with 17 bases between the two germline ends. This CDR3 spans 13 amino acids. Germline V gene lookup returns CDR1 MNHNS and CDR2 SASEGT. Here the CDR3 reads CAILRREGYGYTF. In DNA form, the CDR3 reads TGTGCCATCCTGCGCAGGGAGGGATATGGCTACACCTTC.

The sample holds a few counts of this clonotype. The chain has TRBV12-3 or TRBV12-4 and TRBJ2-1; a possible D gene is TRBD1 (5 bases). The CDR3 is made up of 16 amino acids. The germline V and J ends were trimmed by 4 bases and 7 bases, with 20 bases remaining between them. The CDR3: CASSSTRTLETNEQFF. CDR3 sequence (DNA): TGTGCCAGCAGTTCTACCAGGACACTGGAGACAAATGAGCAGTTCTTC.

V usage is TRBV7-2 and J usage is TRBJ2-7; 7 bases align to TRBD2. This CDR3 comprises 13 residues. V was pared by 1 base and J by 6 bases, with 3 bases of the junction left unmatched. CDR1 SGHTA and CDR2 FQGNSA come from the germline V gene. The CDR3 here is CASSLERGVEQYF. The CDR3 DNA reads as TGTGCCAGCAGCTTAGAGCGGGGCGTCGAGCAGTACTTC.

Notes on this clonotype: In this CDR3 the conserved last residue, phenylalanine or tryptophan, is missing, so a read error is likely. V usage is TRBV29-1 and J usage is TRBJ2-3, with TRBD2 matching 10 bases. Germline V gene data show CDR1 as SQVTM and CDR2 as ANQGSEA. V was pared by 7 bases and J by 2 bases, with 9 bases of the junction left unmatched. This CDR3 spans 15 amino acids. CDR3 amino acids: CSGRASGGFTDTQYS. CDR3 nucleotides: TGCAGCGGCCGCGCTAGCGGGGGATTCACAGATACGCAGTATTCT.

This clonotype was seen a handful of times. The chain employs TRBV6-5 and TRBJ2-5; TRBD2 agrees at 8 bases. The CDR3 loop spans 16 amino acids. With 0 bases clipped from V and 7 bases from J, the junction kept 10 bases outside the gene matches. CDR1 is MNHEY, CDR2 SVGAGI, per germline. The CDR3 DNA reads TGTGCCAGCAGTTACTCGCCAGCGGGAGACCCCGGGACCCAGTACTTC. Its protein is CASSYSPAGDPGTQYF.

This clonotype has more than one count but fewer than ten. The CDR3 loop is CASSFITGYEKLFF. The CDR3 coding sequence is TGTGCCAGCAGTTTCATAACAGGGTATGAAAAACTGTTTTTT. The chain links TRBV12-3 or TRBV12-4 to TRBJ1-4; possible D gene TRBD1, 6 bases. V gave up 3 bases and J gave up 6 bases, with 11 bases separating them. The CDR3 is made up of 14 amino acids.

At least ten counts were recorded for this clonotype. This chain uses TRBV12-3 or TRBV12-4 with TRBJ1-1; D is unresolved. Trimming stripped 3 bases from V and 7 bases from J, with 15 bases between. This CDR3 contains 14 residues. The CDR3 region is CASSFVKGTLEAFF. The CDR3 DNA reads TGTGCCAGCAGTTTTGTTAAGGGAACCCTTGAAGCTTTCTTT.

This clonotype was seen ten or more times. This chain uses TRBV6-4 with TRBJ2-1; D unresolved. V was pared by 0 bases and J by 7 bases, with 7 bases between. The CDR3 extends over 13 amino acids. CDR1 and CDR2 (germline): MRHNA, SNTAGT. As DNA, the CDR3 is TGTGCCAGCAGTGACTCAGTGGCGAATGAGCAGTTCTTC. Protein: CASSDSVANEQFF.

The chain employs TRBV6-6 and TRBJ1-2, with TRBD1 as a possible D gene (6 bases). Germline CDR1 is MNHNY and CDR2 is SVGAGI (reference sequence). Deletions cut 8 bases from V and 7 bases from J, with 11 bases between. CDR3 length: 11 residues. CDR3 bases: TGTGCCAGCGGGTGGGGGGCTGGCTACACCTTC. This encodes CASGWGAGYTF.

V is TRBV5-8 and J is TRBJ2-5, with unresolved D. CDR3 size: 11 residues. The germline CDR1 and CDR2 sequences are SGHTS and YDEGEE. Trimming pared 2 bases from V and 12 bases from J, leaving 11 bases between. The CDR3 sequence: CASSFKAYKYF. The CDR3 DNA reads as TGTGCCAGCAGCTTCAAGGCCTACAAGTACTTC.

This clonotype was seen more than once but under ten times. The chain is built from TRBV4-3 and TRBJ2-1; 10 positions match TRBD2. CDR1 is LGHNA, CDR2 YSLEER, per germline. V lost 4 bases and J lost 7; bases outside the gene matches: 10. The CDR3 is made up of 16 amino acids. The CDR3 is CASSLDLAGEGNEQFF. The CDR3 DNA follows: TGCGCCAGCAGCCTTGACCTAGCGGGAGAGGGAAATGAGCAGTTCTTC.

The chain carries TRBV7-2 and TRBJ2-3, with 7 positions matching TRBD1. Germline CDR1 is SGHTA and CDR2 is FQGNSA. This CDR3 comprises 13 residues. With 0 bases clipped from V and 12 bases from J, the junction kept 6 bases outside the gene matches. For the CDR3, the DNA is TGTGCCAGCAGCTTAGCGCCGGGACAGCCTCAGTATTTT. Translation gives CASSLAPGQPQYF. The entire variable domain, with the rest obtained from reference TRBV7-2 and TRBJ2-3, is as follows: GAGVSQSPSNKVTEKGKDVELRCDPISGHTALYWYRQSLGQGLEFLIYFQGNSAPDKSGLPSDRFSAERTGGSVSTLTIQRTQQEDSAVYLCASSLAPGQPQYFGPGTRLTVL.

The rearrangement joins TRBV9 to TRBJ2-2; D unresolved. This CDR3 comprises 13 residues. V was shortened by 7 bases and J by 3 bases, with 10 bases between the two germline ends. From germline, CDR1 is SGDLS and CDR2 YYNGEE. CDR3 residues: CASVGWDTGELFF. The CDR3 nucleotides are TGTGCCAGCGTCGGCTGGGACACCGGGGAGCTGTTTTTT.

This clonotype has ten or more counts. The V gene is TRBV12-3 or TRBV12-4, the J gene TRBJ1-1; D remains ambiguous. Trimming took off 6 bases at V and 0 bases at J, with 8 bases between the two ends. The CDR3 consists of 13 residues. CDR3 nucleotide sequence: TGTGCCAGCAGCCTAGAGATGAACACTGAAGCTTTCTTT. Translating gives CASSLEMNTEAFF.

In its sample, this clonotype was seen many times. The chain is built from TRBV5-1 and TRBJ2-1, with D unresolved. The CDR3 sequence is 15 residues long. The germline CDR1 and CDR2 sequences are SGHRS and YFSETQ. Between the trimmed V and J ends, which lost 0 bases and 2 bases, there was a span of 9 bases. The CDR3 coding sequence is TGCGCCAGCAGCTTGGAGACTTACCCCTACAATGAGCAGTTCTTC. Encoded protein: CASSLETYPYNEQFF.

There are many counts of this clonotype. The CDR3 nucleotides read TGCGCCAGCAGTATGACACCGGGACAGACATATGGCTACACCTTC. Translating it yields CASSMTPGQTYGYTF. The chain combines TRBV5-1 with TRBJ1-2; the match to TRBD1 covers 7 bases. Germline CDR1 and CDR2: SGHRS and YFSETQ. J gave up 5 bases and V 5 bases, and 12 bases lay outside the gene matches. The CDR3 runs to 15 residues.

V is TRBV14 and J is TRBJ2-5; 7 positions agree with TRBD2. The CDR3 is made up of 15 amino acids. Losses at the gene ends were 3 bases for V and 1 base for J; bases not matched to a gene: 5. Germline values: CDR1 SGHDN, CDR2 FVKESK. The CDR3 nucleotides are TGTGCCAGCAGCCACGCGGGGGTGGCCCAAGAGACCCAGTACTTC. Protein product: CASSHAGVAQETQYF. Full variable domain (rest looked up from reference TRBV14 and TRBJ2-5): EAGVTQFPSHSVIEKGQTVTLRCDPISGHDNLYWYRRVMGKEIKFLLHFVKESKQDESGMPNNRFLAERTGGTYSTLKVQPAELEDSGVYFCASSHAGVAQETQYFGPGTRLLVL.